This T cell receptor beta chain was obtained from a study of T-cell memory formation after mild COVID-19. Notes on the study in general: Contracting clones, day 15 to 85, had balanced CD4/CD8, and later expanders favored CD4+. Prior to infection, memory already included some responding clones, suggesting cross-reactive memory joined. Contracting CD4+ clones lay largely in CM and EM, with CD8+ ones residing in EMRA.

Germline V gene sequence: CDR1 MNHNS, CDR2 SASEGT. The CDR3 consists of 16 residues. V lost 5 bases and J lost 4; bases outside the gene matches: 13. Concerning this clonotype: Its specificity is unknown.

It was 5'RACE with constant-segment primers that produced the TCR alpha and TCR beta cDNA libraries, which carried sample barcodes and UMIs. MiXCR, applied by TCRdb to the 5' RACE reads, yields one record per CDR3 protein. The table lists 250,000 to 400,000 distinct CDR3 sequences, over 11% of them singletons. The gene calls are TRBV6-1 and TRBJ2-7, with 8 bases identical to TRBD1. This TCR came from a man younger than 35 who had mild COVID-19 (a few samples of this study predate the infection). Cell type and time point are not known. Sequencing input: PBMCs or a T cell subset sorted from them (not recorded which). The DNA for the CDR3 is TGTGCCAGCAGTCGGGCAAAGGACAGGGTTCTATACGAGCAGTACTTC. It translates to CASSRAKDRVLYEQYF.